This TCR beta chain is drawn from a study of blood T cell repertoires in COVID-19. Only in-frame clones appear in the TCRdb table, and some are missing; sequencing was by immunoSEQ multiplex PCR. Here the sample spans fewer than 75,000 clones, approximately 90% being singletons. CDR3 length: 15 amino acids. Trimming shortened V by 7 bases and J by 7 bases, and 19 bases separated the two germline ends. Germline CDR1 and CDR2: SNHLY and FYNNEI. The source is a man aged 65 to 85 with acute or convalescent COVID-19. J is TRBJ2-2 and V is TRBV2, with D possibly TRBD1 on 8 matching bases. Sequenced input: peripheral blood. CDR3 DNA: TGTGCCAGCACCTCAGAACAGGGGGGGGTCGGGGAGCTGTTTTTT. This sequence encodes CASTSEQGGVGELFF. Supplemented by reference TRBV2 and TRBJ2-2, the full variable domain reads EPEVTQTPSHQVTQMGQEVILRCVPISNHLYFYWYRQILGQKVEFLVSFYNNEISEKSEIFDDQFSVERPDGSNFTLKIRSTKLEDSAMYFCASTSEQGGVGELFFGEGSRLTVL.